These 17 T cell receptor beta chains were sequenced from one sample in a study of blood T cells in healthy people across ages (dated by TCRdb to between 2015 and 2016). Receptor amplification or capture employed 5' RACE. This sample was sequenced with an Illumina HiSeq 2500. A second PCR of about 6 to 11 cycles was run with a J-beta primer mix and a sample-barcoded 5' primer. In-frame beta chains were kept once TCRdb had trimmed the public reads at Q25 with fastp and called clones with MiXCR. Every CDR3 protein is listed once, alongside the most common genes and DNA of its rows. This sample comprises about 1.6 million distinct CDR3 sequences, 30% to 40% of them detected only once. The ten most abundant clones make up approximately 11% of the sample. Source material: blood. Receptors were obtained from a woman in her twenties or thirties in good health.

V and J are TRBV10-3 and TRBJ2-5, with a possible D match to TRBD2 (6 bases). V shed 2 bases and J shed 0 bases, with 7 bases lying between them. The germline gives CDR1 ENHRY, CDR2 SYGVKD. The CDR3 is made up of 14 amino acids. In DNA form, the CDR3 reads TGTGCCATCAGTGAGCGGGAGAACCAAGAGACCCAGTACTTC. Translated: CAISERENQETQYF.

This chain connects TRBV28 to TRBJ1-1; D remains ambiguous. CDR1 MDHEN and CDR2 SYDVKM come from the germline V gene. V lost 7 bases and J lost 8, with 11 bases in between. The CDR3 sequence is 11 residues long. The CDR3 DNA sequence: TGTGCCAGCACCACAGTAGTCGAAGCTTTCTTT. This codes for CASTTVVEAFF.

The chain carries TRBV2 and TRBJ2-4; a weak D match, TRBD1 (6 bases). V was clipped by 6 bases and J by 8 bases, with 14 bases between them. The CDR3 is 13 residues long. Germline assignment: CDR1 SNHLY and CDR2 FYNNEI. CDR3: CASSDRFRDIQYF. The CDR3 region has the DNA TGTGCCAGCAGCGACAGGTTTCGGGACATTCAGTACTTC.

The chain recombines TRBV10-1 with TRBJ2-5; perhaps TRBD2 as D (5 bases). Germline V gene lookup returns CDR1 WNHNN and CDR2 SYGVQD (reference sequence). V lost 1 base to trimming and J lost 1 base, with 7 bases between them. The length of the CDR3 is 14 residues. The CDR3 loop reads CASSEWTPQETQYF. CDR3 nucleotides: TGCGCCAGCAGTGAGTGGACTCCCCAAGAGACCCAGTACTTC.

The gene calls are TRBV21-1 and TRBJ2-7. TRBV21-1 is tagged as a pseudogene. The CDR3 sequence is 13 residues long. The CDR3 region has the DNA TGTGCCAGCAGCAATTTCGCCGGCAACGAGCAGTACTTC. This gives the protein CASSNFAGNEQYF.

This chain joins TRBV7-3 and TRBJ2-5; 10 nucleotides line up with TRBD2. Germline V gene lookup returns CDR1 SGHTA and CDR2 FQGTGA. This CDR3 contains 13 residues. After removal of 5 bases from V and 7 bases from J, the junction contained 4 bases not matched to a gene. Here the CDR3 reads CASSLAGAGTQYF. The DNA for the CDR3 is TGTGCCAGCAGCCTAGCGGGGGCCGGGACCCAGTACTTC.

In this sample, this clonotype turned up a few times. The V call is TRBV11-2, the J call TRBJ2-1; D remains ambiguous. CDR3 length equals 11 residues. The ends were cut back, 5 bases at V and 8 bases at J, with 7 bases in the middle. Looked up from germline, CDR1 is SGHAT and CDR2 is FQNNGV. Here the CDR3 reads CASSIHDEQFF. The CDR3 DNA sequence: TGTGCCAGCAGCATTCACGATGAGCAGTTCTTC.

V is TRBV4-1 and J is TRBJ2-7, with 8 bases matching TRBD1. Germline assignment: CDR1 MGHRA and CDR2 YSYEKL. The CDR3 runs 17 residues. The junction had 10 bases not matched to a gene; V was cut back by 3 bases and J by 0 bases. The CDR3: CASSQPLDRANSYEQYF. CDR3 bases: TGCGCCAGCAGCCAGCCTTTGGACAGGGCCAACTCCTACGAGCAGTACTTC.

This clonotype was counted between two and nine times. The CDR3 loop is CASSLEGDTYNEQFF. Written as DNA, the CDR3 is TGTGCCAGCAGCTTAGAGGGGGACACTTACAATGAGCAGTTCTTC. The chain has TRBV11-3 and TRBJ2-1; D may be TRBD1 (6 bases). V dropped 0 bases and J dropped 4 bases, with 10 bases sitting between them. Germline CDR1 is SGHNT and CDR2 is YENEEA. The CDR3 loop spans 15 amino acids. The full variable domain, rest sourced from reference TRBV11-3 and TRBJ2-1, is EAGVVQSPRYKIIEKKQPVAFWCNPISGHNTLYWYLQNLGQGPELLIRYENEEAVDDSQLPKDRFSAERLKGVDSTLKIQPAELGDSAVYLCASSLEGDTYNEQFFGPGTRLTVL.

The chain employs TRBV20-1 and TRBJ1-5; D is perhaps TRBD1 (5 bases). From germline, CDR1 is DFQATT and CDR2 SNEGSKA (reference sequence). V was cut by 6 bases and J by 1 base, with 13 bases left in between. This CDR3 region has 14 residues. CDR3 protein: CSAPKEGSNQPQHF. CDR3 bases: TGCAGTGCCCCGAAAGAGGGGAGCAATCAGCCCCAGCATTTT.

There are many counts of this clonotype. The gene calls are TRBV29-1 and TRBJ2-3; D possibly uses TRBD1 or TRBD2 (5 bases each). Germline V lookup: CDR1 SQVTM, CDR2 ANQGSEA. The CDR3 totals 15 residues. V was trimmed by 7 bases and J by 2 bases, leaving 19 bases between them. The CDR3 protein is CSGARDRLSTDTQYF. The CDR3 DNA follows: TGCAGCGGTGCTAGGGACCGACTTTCCACAGATACGCAGTATTTT.

This chain links TRBV3-1 with TRBJ2-1; possibly TRBD2 for D (5 bases). Trimming took off 1 base at V and 9 bases at J, with 19 bases between the two ends. Germline V lookup: CDR1 LGHDT, CDR2 YNNKEL (reference sequence). There are 16 residues in the CDR3. CDR3 coding DNA: TGTGCCAGCAGCCAAGGGGATGGAGGCGCTCGCTCTGAGCAGTTCTTC. It encodes CASSQGDGGARSEQFF.

V gene TRBV29-1 combines with J gene TRBJ2-1; D unresolved. The CDR3 is made up of 17 amino acids. Trimming pared 3 bases from V and 2 bases from J, leaving 20 bases between. Germline V gene data show CDR1 as SQVTM and CDR2 as ANQGSEA. CDR3 protein: CSVEGAGAKITYNEQFF. CDR3 DNA: TGCAGCGTTGAGGGCGCAGGCGCTAAAATTACCTACAATGAGCAGTTCTTC.

This clonotype was seen repeatedly, ten times or more. The chain recombines TRBV10-3 with TRBJ1-5; D gene uncertain. Germline lookup yields CDR1 ENHRY and CDR2 SYGVKD. Trimming removed 4 bases from V and 3 bases from J, with 4 bases in between. CDR3 length: 12 amino acids. The CDR3 DNA is TGTGCCATCAGTGGCACCAATCAGCCCCAGCATTTT. Translation gives CAISGTNQPQHF.

The V call is TRBV9, the J call TRBJ2-1; D remains ambiguous. The germline gives CDR1 SGDLS, CDR2 YYNGEE. V gave up 4 bases and J gave up 7 bases, with 9 bases separating them. The CDR3 is made up of 12 amino acids. The CDR3 sequence: CASSQWANEQFF. CDR3 bases: TGTGCCAGCAGCCAGTGGGCAAATGAGCAGTTCTTC.

This clonotype was recorded many times. V is TRBV6-6 and J is TRBJ2-7, with 7 bases identical to TRBD1. This CDR3 is built from 15 residues. CDR1 is MNHNY, CDR2 SVGAGI, per germline (reference sequence). Trimming took 2 bases from V and 3 from J; bases not matched to a gene: 7. Written as DNA, the CDR3 is TGTGCCAGCAGTTACCCCCCAGGGGGAGTCTACGAGCAGTACTTC. Translating it yields CASSYPPGGVYEQYF.

Remarks on this clonotype: As the CDR3 is not closed by the conserved phenylalanine or tryptophan, this likely results from a read error. The rearrangement joins TRBV5-1 to TRBJ2-7, with 7 bases that match TRBD1. Germline values: CDR1 SGHRS, CDR2 YFSETQ. Losses at the gene ends were 3 bases for V and 0 bases for J; bases not matched to a gene: 6. CDR3 length: 15 residues. The CDR3: CASSSIRDSSYEQYS. As DNA, the CDR3 is TGCGCCAGCAGCTCCATCCGGGACAGCTCCTACGAGCAGTACTCC.